A selection of T cell receptor beta chains follows, all from one sample in a study of blood T cell repertoires in COVID-19. The assay was immunoSEQ multiplex PCR, and TCRdb's table has in-frame clones only and misses some. The table lists about 170,000 clones, 80% to 85% of them singletons. Sequences were obtained from peripheral blood. The receptors come from an older woman with COVID-19, enrolled during active disease. Each CDR3 is given with its conserved first and last residue. D genes are given only for firm matches. Rows give clone size only sometimes, using once, few, many, or a class for an expanded clone.

d_call clone_size j_call v_call cdr3_length cdr3_nt cdr3_aa
TRBD1 NA TRBJ1-2 TRBV6-5 12 TGTGCCAGTAAGGGACAGTACTATGGCTACACCTTC CASKGQYYGYTF
TRBD1 NA TRBJ1-2 TRBV5-6 15 TGTGCCAGCAGCTCCGGGACAGGGGGAGCCTATGGCTACACCTTC CASSSGTGGAYGYTF
NA NA TRBJ2-1 TRBV28 13 TGTGCCAGCAGGGGAGGGGGGGCTAATGAGCAGTTCTTC CASRGGGANEQFF
NA NA TRBJ2-7 TRBV5-6 12 TGTGCCAGCAGCCCGGCGGCGGGGGAGCAGTACTTC CASSPAAGEQYF
TRBD1 NA TRBJ1-2 TRBV19 15 TGTGCCAGTAGGGTGACGCAAGGACAGGGCTATGGCTACACCTTC CASRVTQGQGYGYTF
TRBD2 few TRBJ2-7 TRBV11-2 15 TGTGCCAGCAGCCCTCTGACTAGCGGGGCGGGGGAGCAGTACTTC CASSPLTSGAGEQYF
NA NA TRBJ2-5 TRBV21-1 17 TGTGCCAGCAGCAACGTCGGGGGACAGCGAACCAGAGAGACCCAGTACTTC CASSNVGGQRTRETQYF
NA NA TRBJ2-1 TRBV7-2 15 TGTGCCAGCAGCTGGGGCGGGGCTGTCCTCAATGAGCAGTTCTTC CASSWGGAVLNEQFF
TRBD1 NA TRBJ1-6 TRBV5-1 16 TGCGCCAGCAGCGAACAGGGGCGGTCCTATAATTCACCCCTCCACTTT CASSEQGRSYNSPLHF
TRBD2 NA TRBJ2-2 TRBV5-1 15 TGCGCCAGCAGCGGACTAGCGGGGACCACCGGGGAGCTGTTTTTT CASSGLAGTTGELFF
TRBD2 NA TRBJ2-1 TRBV18 15 TGTGCCAGCTCACGAATGGGAGGGCTCTACAATGAGCAGTTCTTC CASSRMGGLYNEQFF
TRBD2 NA TRBJ2-1 TRBV30 14 TGTGCCTGGAGTTCCGGGACTAGCGGCAATGAGCAGTTCTTC CAWSSGTSGNEQFF
NA NA TRBJ1-5 TRBV5-1 15 TGCGCCAGCAGCGACGGCGGAGGGGTAGGTCAGCCCCAGCATTTT CASSDGGGVGQPQHF
TRBD2 few TRBJ2-7 TRBV3-1/TRBV3-2 15 TGTGCCAGCAGCCAAGATTTACTAGCGGGGGACGAGCAGTACTTC CASSQDLLAGDEQYF
NA many TRBJ1-6 TRBV4-1 18 TGCGCCAGCAGCCAAGATCACCGTCTCAGGGGTCATAATTCACCCCTCCACTTT CASSQDHRLRGHNSPLHF
NA NA TRBJ1-1 TRBV13 16 TGTGCCAGCAGCCCACCCGGGCAGGGTGCTGACACTGAAGCTTTCTTT CASSPPGQGADTEAFF
TRBD1 NA TRBJ2-1 TRBV30 15 TGTGCCTGGACAACCGGGACAGGGAGCGACAATGAGCAGTTCTTC CAWTTGTGSDNEQFF
NA NA TRBJ2-7 TRBV28 12 TGTGCCAGCAGTTTATGCCTATACGAGCAGTACTTC CASSLCLYEQYF
NA NA TRBJ1-5 TRBV12-3/TRBV12-4 13 TGTGCCAGCAGTTTAGCTCAGTATTCGCCCCAGCATTTT CASSLAQYSPQHF
TRBD2 NA TRBJ2-1 TRBV28 16 TGTGCCAGCAGAGCGACTAGCAGGGATCTATACAATGAGCAGTTCTTC CASRATSRDLYNEQFF
TRBD1 NA TRBJ2-1 TRBV7-3 15 TGTGCCAGCAGCAGACAGGGTAGTCCGTACAATGAGCAGTTCTTC CASSRQGSPYNEQFF
TRBD2 NA TRBJ2-1 TRBV5-5 17 TGTGCCAGCAGCTTGTCGCGGGAGGTTAGCTCCTACAATGAGCAGTTCTTC CASSLSREVSSYNEQFF
NA few TRBJ2-5 TRBV5-8 15 TGTGCCAGCAGCCCTATAATACAGGGCGTAAAGACCCAGTACTTC CASSPIIQGVKTQYF
NA NA TRBJ2-1 TRBV20-1 11 TGCAGTGCACCACTAGCTCACCGGCAGTTCTTC CSAPLAHRQFF
TRBD1 NA TRBJ2-5 TRBV6-5 15 TGTGCCAGCAGAAGGACAGGCATAATACAAGAGACCCAGTACTTC CASRRTGIIQETQYF
TRBD1 NA TRBJ1-1 TRBV5-6 15 TGTGCCAGCAGCGTACGGACAGGGTATAACACTGAAGCTTTCTTT CASSVRTGYNTEAFF
NA NA TRBJ2-1 TRBV9 13 TGTGCCAGCAACAGGGCCGATTACAATGAGCAGTTCTTC CASNRADYNEQFF
NA NA TRBJ2-1 TRBV10-3 17 TGTGCCATCAGTGAGTCGATTTCAGGGCAGCATTGGGGTGAGCAGTTCTTC CAISESISGQHWGEQFF
NA NA TRBJ1-3 TRBV6-4 13 TGTGCCAGCAGTGACCAGGGTAAGGACACCATATATTTT CASSDQGKDTIYF
TRBD1 NA TRBJ1-5 TRBV2 14 TGTGCCAGCAGTGGAGACAGGGGGAATCAGCCCCAGCATTTT CASSGDRGNQPQHF
NA NA TRBJ2-7 TRBV18 13 TGTGCCAGCTCACCACCGACTGATTACGAGCAGTACTTC CASSPPTDYEQYF
NA NA TRBJ1-2 TRBV9 13 TGTGCCAGCAGCGTAGTTCAGAACTATGGCTACACCTTC CASSVVQNYGYTF
NA NA TRBJ2-2 TRBV6-5 12 TGTGCCAGCACCTTGAACACCGGGGAGCTGTTTTTT CASTLNTGELFF
NA few TRBJ1-1 TRBV6-5 15 TGTGCCAGCAGTCGAACGACAGTTATGAACACTGAAGCTTTCTTT CASSRTTVMNTEAFF
TRBD1 NA TRBJ1-1 TRBV12-3/TRBV12-4 12 TGTGCCAGCAGTCCACGGACAGGGGTGGCTTTCTTT CASSPRTGVAFF
NA NA TRBJ2-4 TRBV6-5 14 TGTGCCAGCAGCTATTGGCAGGAAGGAAACATTCAGTACTTC CASSYWQEGNIQYF
NA NA TRBJ2-2 TRBV24-1 11 TGTGCCTCCCATAACACCGGGGAGCTGTTTTTT CASHNTGELFF
NA NA TRBJ1-3 TRBV11-3 16 TGTGCCAGCAGCCCCTACAAGTCGGCGCGGGGAAACACCATATATTTT CASSPYKSARGNTIYF
TRBD2 NA TRBJ2-3 TRBV3-1/TRBV3-2 16 TGTGCCAGCAGCCGCGGACTAGCGGGTATCACAGATACGCAGTATTTT CASSRGLAGITDTQYF
NA NA TRBJ2-4 TRBV6-5 11 TGTGCCAGCAGACAGGTTCACATTCAGTACTTC CASRQVHIQYF
TRBD2 few TRBJ2-5 TRBV27 12 TGTGCCAGCAGTGCCTCACCACTAGCGTGGTACTTC CASSASPLAWYF
TRBD2 NA TRBJ2-3 TRBV5-4 15 TGTGCCAGCCGGGCGGGAGTGGGGTTGGCAGATACGCAGTATTTT CASRAGVGLADTQYF
NA few TRBJ1-3 TRBV28 16 TGTGCCAGCAGTTTATACCACGGGACACCTGGAAACACCATATATTTT CASSLYHGTPGNTIYF
NA NA TRBJ1-1 TRBV19 12 TGTGCCAGTAGTATGAGTGCATATGAAGCTTTCTTT CASSMSAYEAFF
TRBD1 NA TRBJ1-1 TRBV3-1/TRBV3-2 14 TGTGCCAGCGGCTATAGGACAGGTAACACTGAAGCTTTCTTT CASGYRTGNTEAFF
NA NA TRBJ2-3 TRBV19 14 TGTGCCAGTAGCCCGAATAGCGGCACAGATACGCAGTATTTT CASSPNSGTDTQYF
NA NA TRBJ1-1 TRBV12-5 14 TGTGCTAGTGGCCCGGGACAATCGAACACTGAAGCTTTCTTT CASGPGQSNTEAFF
NA NA TRBJ1-2 TRBV25-1 10 TGTGCCAGCACTCAGGATGGCTACACCTTC CASTQDGYTF
TRBD1 NA TRBJ1-5 TRBV19 15 TGTGCCAGTAGAGCCACACAGGGGGCTCAACAGCCCCAGCATTTT CASRATQGAQQPQHF
TRBD1 NA TRBJ1-2 TRBV7-8 12 TGTGCCAGCAGCCTGGACAGGTGGCCCTACACCTTC CASSLDRWPYTF
TRBD2 NA TRBJ2-3 TRBV5-1 13 TGCGCCAGTAATAGCGGGGGTACAGATACGCAGTATTTT CASNSGGTDTQYF